These T cell receptor beta chains were read from a single sample in a study of OX40 agonist ivuxolimab in advanced cancers. Sequencing was performed with immunoSEQ multiplex PCR; in TCRdb, only in-frame clones are kept and a portion is missing. Of approximately 79,000 clones in the sample, about 88% were seen once. Sequencing used CD4+ or CD8+ T cells sorted from blood, obtained in a trial of the OX40 agonist ivuxolimab. Receptors were obtained from an adult with an advanced solid tumor such as melanoma, head and neck, liver or kidney cancer. Both conserved end residues are part of each CDR3. A D gene is named only where the DNA matches it firmly. The size field is filled for only some rows; it gives once, few, many or a size class.

>TRBJ1-2|NA|TRBV5-1|TRBD1
CASSLGPGQHGYTF
TGCGCCAGCAGCTTAGGTCCGGGACAGCATGGCTACACCTTC
>TRBJ1-1|NA|TRBV4-2|NA
CASSQGPDVDTEAFF
TGTGCCAGCAGTCAGGGCCCCGACGTGGACACTGAAGCTTTCTTT
>TRBJ2-1|few|TRBV4-1|TRBD1
CASSQVPGQGAGEQFF
TGCGCCAGCAGCCAAGTCCCAGGACAGGGGGCGGGTGAGCAGTTCTTC
>TRBJ1-5|NA|TRBV18|TRBD1
CASSPRDSDQPQHF
TGTGCCAGCTCACCAAGGGACAGCGATCAGCCCCAGCATTTT
>TRBJ1-2|few|TRBV30|NA
CAWSVTSLWIHGYTF
TGTGCCTGGAGTGTAACAAGCCTTTGGATCCATGGCTACACCTTC
>TRBJ2-3|NA|TRBV4-3|NA
CASSRARGSTDTQYF
TGCGCCAGCAGCCGCGCCCGGGGGAGCACAGATACGCAGTATTTT
>TRBJ1-2|NA|TRBV5-1|NA
CASSLTAGATTSDGYTF
TGCGCCAGCAGCTTGACGGCAGGGGCCACAACCTCCGATGGCTACACCTTC
>TRBJ1-1|few|TRBV19|NA
CASSIDLGDTEAFF
TGTGCCAGTAGTATAGATCTGGGGGACACTGAAGCTTTCTTT
>TRBJ1-2|NA|TRBV28|NA
CASGGGPWDHGYTF
TGTGCCAGTGGGGGTGGGCCCTGGGATCATGGCTACACCTTC
>TRBJ1-4|few|TRBV28|NA
CASLDLGHLNEKLFF
TGTGCCAGCCTCGACTTGGGACACTTAAATGAAAAACTGTTTTTT
>TRBJ2-3|NA|TRBV28|NA
CASSGGPDTQYF
TGTGCCAGCAGTGGGGGACCAGATACGCAGTATTTT
>TRBJ1-5|NA|TRBV5-6|NA
CASSLGYSQPQHF
TGTGCCAGCAGCTTGGGGTACAGTCAGCCCCAGCATTTT
>TRBJ1-4|once|TRBV7-2|NA
CASSFTGTEKLFF
TGTGCCAGCAGCTTTACAGGGACTGAAAAACTGTTTTTT
>TRBJ2-5|NA|TRBV19|NA
CASSRDFTGYLETQYF
TGTGCCAGTAGTAGAGATTTTACAGGGTATCTAGAGACCCAGTACTTC
>TRBJ2-2|NA|TRBV9|NA
CASSVDGANTGELFF
TGTGCCAGCAGCGTAGACGGGGCGAACACCGGGGAGCTGTTTTTT
>TRBJ2-7|NA|TRBV4-3|NA
CASSQDRLGVWSSYEQYF
TGCGCCAGCAGCCAAGATCGATTGGGGGTATGGAGCTCCTACGAGCAGTACTTC
>TRBJ2-6|NA|TRBV7-3|NA
CASTLGSSGANVLTF
TGTGCCAGCACCCTCGGCTCATCTGGGGCCAACGTCCTGACTTTC
>TRBJ2-3|NA|TRBV1|NA
CTSSQDRGGTDTQYF
TGCACCAGCAGCCAAGATCGCGGCGGCACAGATACGCAGTATTTT
>TRBJ1-5|NA|TRBV7-9|TRBD1
CASSLGTGGNLGNQPQHF
TGTGCCAGCAGCTTAGGCACAGGGGGTAACCTAGGCAATCAGCCCCAGCATTTT
>TRBJ1-4|NA|TRBV6-5|NA
CASSWVANEKLFF
TGTGCCAGCAGTTGGGTGGCTAATGAAAAACTGTTTTTT
>TRBJ1-6|NA|TRBV6-1|TRBD1
CASSEAGWTGESPLHF
TGTGCCAGCAGTGAAGCGGGGTGGACAGGGGAATCACCCCTCCACTTT
>TRBJ1-1|NA|TRBV6-5|TRBD1
CASRTGGRGDTEAFF
TGTGCCAGCAGAACAGGGGGCAGGGGGGACACTGAAGCTTTCTTT
>TRBJ1-5|NA|TRBV10-3|NA
CASRGGDQPQHF
TGTGCCAGCCGGGGGGGTGATCAGCCCCAGCATTTT
>TRBJ1-3|few|TRBV27|NA
CASSLGWGDTIYF
TGTGCCAGCAGTTTAGGGTGGGGCGACACCATATATTTT
>TRBJ1-5|NA|TRBV7-2|NA
CASSLDGGYSNQPQHF
TGTGCCAGCAGCTTAGATGGGGGATATAGCAATCAGCCCCAGCATTTT
>TRBJ1-2|NA|TRBV30|TRBD1
CAAGQGGGYTF
TGTGCCGCCGGACAGGGTGGGGGCTACACCTTC
>TRBJ2-1|NA|TRBV7-3|NA
CASSFSGESYNEQFF
TGTGCCAGCAGCTTTAGTGGGGAATCCTACAATGAGCAGTTCTTC
>TRBJ2-3|NA|TRBV4-3|NA
CASSQDRGTDTQYF
TGCGCCAGCAGCCAAGATCGCGGCACAGATACGCAGTATTTT
>TRBJ1-2|NA|TRBV28|NA
CASNGNYGYTF
TGTGCCAGCAACGGTAACTATGGCTACACCTTC
>TRBJ1-2|NA|TRBV6-1|TRBD1
CASREGGQGNYGYTF
TGTGCCAGCAGGGAAGGGGGACAGGGGAACTATGGCTACACCTTC
>TRBJ2-1|NA|TRBV25-1|TRBD1
CASSDRSGTDNEQFF
TGTGCCAGCAGTGATCGTTCCGGGACAGACAATGAGCAGTTCTTC
>TRBJ1-4|NA|TRBV18|NA
CASSPRTATNEKLFF
TGTGCCAGCTCACCACGGACAGCAACTAATGAAAAACTGTTTTTT